Shown below are 13 T cell receptor beta chains from a single sample sequenced in a study of post-analysis software for immune sequencing data. Their cognate antigens are unknown. Notes on the study in general: Elevated frequency relative to controls characterized several TRBV segments in patients, TRBV5-6, TRBV5-1 and TRBV20-1 among them.

Every TCR beta cDNA library bore unique molecular identifiers. A single record per CDR3 protein comes from TCRdb applying MiXCR to the PCR reads. The data show around 710,000 distinct CDR3 sequences, with 35% to 55% seen just once and roughly 4.4% held by the top ten. The specimen sequenced was blood. The receptors derive from a girl aged 10 to 17 with multiple sclerosis.

This clonotype was seen a few times. The CDR3, as DNA: TGTGCCATCAGTCCGACAGGGAGAAAAGAGACCCAGTACTTC. It is translated as CAISPTGRKETQYF. The chain employs TRBV10-3 and TRBJ2-5; 7 bases map to TRBD1. J was trimmed by 3 bases and V by 5 bases; bases with no gene match: 6. This CDR3 spans 14 amino acids. Germline V gene sequence: CDR1 ENHRY, CDR2 SYGVKD.

The rearrangement joins TRBV20-1 to TRBJ2-1; D is ambiguous. The CDR3 sequence is 13 residues long. The V and J ends lost 0 bases and 9 bases respectively, with 12 bases between them. Germline V gene lookup returns CDR1 DFQATT and CDR2 SNEGSKA (reference sequence). The CDR3 nucleotides are TGCAGTGCTAGAGATATCCAGATCGCTGAGCAGTTCTTC. The encoded protein is CSARDIQIAEQFF.

This clonotype was picked up one time. This sequence joins TRBV3-1 and TRBJ2-7; unclear D gene. Germline-derived CDR1 and CDR2 are LGHDT and YNNKEL (reference sequence). The CDR3 has 16 amino acids. The V end lost 0 bases, the J end lost 4 bases, and 16 bases lay between the germline ends. The CDR3 here is CASSQEYGRLRYEQYF. CDR3 nucleotide sequence: TGTGCCAGCAGCCAAGAATATGGTAGGTTGAGATACGAGCAGTACTTC.

The chain links TRBV7-6 to TRBJ2-5; D call uncertain. The CDR3 has 17 amino acids. V was trimmed by 5 bases and J by 0 bases, leaving 19 bases between them. Germline values: CDR1 SGHVS, CDR2 FNYEAQ. The CDR3 region is CASSLRNGVKYQETQYF. The CDR3 DNA reads TGTGCCAGCAGCCTCCGCAATGGGGTAAAGTACCAAGAGACCCAGTACTTC.

The CDR3 loop is CSARHLAGEDEQYF. DNA of the CDR3: TGCAGTGCTAGACACCTAGCGGGAGAGGACGAGCAGTACTTC. The chain combines TRBV20-1 with TRBJ2-7, with 10 positions matching TRBD2. The CDR3 length is 14 residues. Trimming removed 2 bases from V and 5 bases from J; junction bases left unmatched: 6. The germline V gene has CDR1 DFQATT and CDR2 SNEGSKA (reference sequence).

The chain uses TRBV20-1 and TRBJ2-1, with TRBD2 matching over 11 bases. V was clipped by 0 bases and J by 7 bases; unmatched bases: 11. CDR1 is DFQATT and CDR2 is SNEGSKA in the germline V gene (reference sequence). The CDR3 runs 17 residues. The CDR3 is CSARDPGTSGRWNEQFF. CDR3 bases: TGCAGTGCTAGAGATCCGGGTACTAGCGGGAGATGGAATGAGCAGTTCTTC.

V gene TRBV3-1 combines with J gene TRBJ2-3; unclear D gene. The CDR3 covers 15 residues. Germline V CDR1 and CDR2: LGHDT, YNNKEL (reference sequence). Trimming cost V 0 bases and J 4 bases, with 11 bases left between them. The CDR3 reads CASSQEREVPDTQYF. The DNA for the CDR3 is TGTGCCAGCAGCCAAGAGCGAGAGGTGCCAGATACGCAGTATTTT.

This clonotype was recorded only once. The chain employs TRBV15 and TRBJ2-5; 7 bases map to TRBD2. V lost 0 bases, J lost 13 bases, and 8 bases stayed unmatched. The CDR3 contains 13 residues. Germline CDR1 LNHNV, CDR2 YYDKDF (reference sequence). The CDR3 loop reads CATSRDRGGRSYF. The CDR3 DNA is TGTGCCACCAGCAGAGATCGAGGCGGGAGATCGTACTTC.

Only one count was recorded for this clonotype. J is TRBJ1-5 and V is TRBV20-1; TRBD1 aligns across 7 bases. With 4 bases clipped from V and 5 bases from J, the junction kept 8 bases outside the gene matches. Germline V lookup: CDR1 DFQATT, CDR2 SNEGSKA (reference sequence). This CDR3 is built from 14 residues. DNA for the CDR3: TGCAGTGCTACCGGGACAGCCCGGGATCAGCCCCAGCATTTT. This encodes CSATGTARDQPQHF.

This chain connects TRBV10-3 to TRBJ2-3, with TRBD2 matching over 8 bases. Germline V gene lookup returns CDR1 ENHRY and CDR2 SYGVKD. The ends lost 0 bases at V and 5 bases at J; junction bases unmatched: 4. The CDR3 covers 15 residues. CDR3 in DNA: TGTGCCATCAGTGAGTCCCCGGGAGGGGTAGATACGCAGTATTTT. Residues: CAISESPGGVDTQYF.

V usage is TRBV29-1 and J usage is TRBJ1-1, with a tentative D call TRBD1 (5 bases). Trimming removed 5 bases at V and 4 bases at J, with 17 bases between. The CDR3 is 14 residues long. CDR1 SQVTM and CDR2 ANQGSEA come from the germline V gene. The CDR3 loop is CSVNPQGWGTEAFF. The CDR3 DNA reads TGCAGCGTTAACCCCCAGGGTTGGGGCACTGAAGCTTTCTTT.

This clonotype was observed a handful of times. At one of its ends the junction is not consistent with the germline gene, which may arise from a read error. This sequence joins TRBV12-3 or TRBV12-4 and TRBJ2-1; tentatively, D is TRBD2 (5 bases). CDR3 length: 14 residues. The CDR3 reads CASRPEASYNEQFF. CDR3 in DNA: TGTGCTAGCAGACCGGAGGCCTCCTACAATGAGCAGTTCTTC.

This clonotype was seen more than once but under ten times. V is TRBV15 and J is TRBJ2-3; 11 positions agree with TRBD2. The CDR3 is made up of 14 amino acids. J gave up 3 bases and V 6 bases, and 2 bases lay outside the gene matches. CDR1 is LNHNV and CDR2 is YYDKDF in the germline V gene (reference sequence). The DNA for the CDR3 is TGTGCCACCAGTGGGACTAGCGGAACAGATACGCAGTATTTT. Translating gives CATSGTSGTDTQYF.